Each of the 15 T cell receptor beta chains below was sequenced from the same sample in a study of neurological immune-mediated disorders. MiXCR was run by TCRdb on the 5' RACE reads, yielding one entry per CDR3 protein. Counted here are 20,000 or so distinct CDR3 sequences, roughly 13% occurring once; the ten biggest clones make up 15% to 20%. The sample consisted of PBMCs. These TCRs come from a woman aged 40-49 years with HTLV-1-associated myelopathy (HAM/TSP).

This clonotype was found many times. The V gene is TRBV20-1, the J gene TRBJ2-2; possibly TRBD1 for D (6 bases). The CDR3 covers 15 residues. CDR1 is DFQATT and CDR2 is SNEGSKA in the germline V gene (reference sequence). V lost 0 bases and J lost 1, with 9 bases in between. The CDR3 loop is CSARDPTGNTGELFF. Written as DNA, the CDR3 is TGCAGTGCTAGAGATCCGACAGGGAACACCGGGGAGCTGTTTTTT.

This clonotype was detected ten times or more. The rearrangement uses TRBV5-1 and TRBJ2-3, with a weak D call TRBD2 (5 bases). Trimming shortened V by 0 bases and J by 3 bases, and 14 bases separated the two germline ends. Germline V gives CDR1 SGHRS, CDR2 YFSETQ. This CDR3 spans 16 amino acids. The CDR3 protein is CASSLGGYSQTDTQYF. The CDR3 DNA sequence: TGCGCCAGCAGCTTGGGAGGGTATAGTCAAACAGATACGCAGTATTTT.

Concerning this clonotype itself: A read error is possible here, since a much larger clone lies one base away. The chain couples TRBV2 to TRBJ1-5; D call uncertain. Germline V CDR1 and CDR2: SNHLY, FYNNEI. The germline V and J ends were trimmed by 6 bases and 4 bases, with 13 bases remaining between them. The CDR3 is 14 amino acids. CDR3: CASRGYTLNQPQHF. Written as DNA, the CDR3 is TGTGCCAGCAGAGGGTACACGTTGAATCAGCCCCAGCATTTT.

In this sample, this clonotype turned up many times. The chain combines TRBV5-5 with TRBJ2-3; TRBD1 agrees at 7 bases. V lost 1 base to trimming and J lost 3 bases; unmatched junction nucleotides: 8. CDR3 length: 16 residues. Germline CDR1 reads SGHKS; CDR2 reads YYEKEE (reference sequence). CDR3 sequence reads: CASSLFGQAETDTQYF. CDR3 in DNA: TGTGCCAGCAGCTTGTTTGGACAGGCGGAGACAGATACGCAGTATTTT.

This clonotype was observed once. Just one base apart from a much larger clone, this may be a read error. The chain employs TRBV3-1 and TRBJ2-5, with 10 bases lining up with TRBD2. The CDR3 sequence is 15 residues long. The germline gives CDR1 LGHDT, CDR2 YNNKEL (reference sequence). V shed 6 bases, J shed 8 bases, and the junction held 12 bases outside the gene matches. In DNA, the CDR3 is TGTGCCAGCAGACATAGCGGGGGGCCGTCAGATACCCAGTACTTC. It specifies CASRHSGGPSDTQYF.

With regard to this clonotype: Mismatch with germline at one junction end may stem from a read error. The J gene is TRBJ2-3, the V gene TRBV5-1; unclear D gene. The CDR3 spans 14 residues. Per germline, CDR1 SGHRS and CDR2 YFSETQ. The CDR3 sequence: CVSTIRAGANTQYF. The CDR3 DNA follows: TGCGTCAGCACGATTCGAGCCGGCGCAAATACGCAGTATTTT.

This clonotype was seen many times. The chain combines TRBV9 with TRBJ1-6; maybe TRBD1 (6 bases). The CDR3 totals 14 residues. Trimming left V 2 bases short and J 10 bases short, with 13 bases between. The germline V gene encodes CDR1 SGDLS and CDR2 YYNGEE. This CDR3 reads CASSVEGVGSPLHF. The CDR3 region has the DNA TGTGCCAGCAGCGTTGAGGGGGTTGGATCACCCCTCCACTTT.

This clonotype was seen many times. This chain connects TRBV20-1 to TRBJ2-3; 14 bases are shared with TRBD2. In germline, CDR1 is DFQATT, CDR2 SNEGSKA (reference sequence). Trimming took 5 bases from V and 4 from J; bases not matched to a gene: 5. There are 15 residues in the CDR3. CDR3: CSAPPTSGGADTQYF. CDR3 nucleotide sequence: TGCAGTGCTCCCCCGACTAGCGGGGGGGCAGATACGCAGTATTTT.

This clonotype was counted at least ten times. This rearrangement joins TRBV15 to TRBJ2-4; D is possibly TRBD1 or TRBD2 (6 bases each). The germline V gene encodes CDR1 LNHNV and CDR2 YYDKDF (reference sequence). The CDR3 contains 17 residues. V was clipped by 1 base and J by 0 bases, with 13 bases between them. In DNA, the CDR3 is TGTGCCACCAGCAGAGTGGGGGGCGATGTAGCCAAAAACATTCAGTACTTC. Its protein is CATSRVGGDVAKNIQYF.

This clonotype was counted at least ten times. The chain joins TRBV18 to TRBJ1-1; tentative D call: TRBD1 (6 bases). The CDR3 consists of 16 residues. Trimming cost V 2 bases and J 0 bases, with 13 bases left between them. CDR1 is KGHSH and CDR2 is LQKENI in the germline V gene. CDR3 amino acids: CASSPGQLILNTEAFF. CDR3 DNA sequence: TGTGCCAGCTCACCAGGACAGCTAATTTTGAACACTGAAGCTTTCTTT.

About this clonotype itself: The junction departs from the called germline gene at one end, perhaps through a read error. The genes are TRBV9 and TRBJ2-7; 7 bases agree with TRBD1. This CDR3 region has 14 residues. The germline gives CDR1 SGDLS, CDR2 YYNGEE. The CDR3, as DNA: TGTTCCAGCATCCCACAGACAGGGACGGGCGAGCAGTACTTC. Its translation: CSSIPQTGTGEQYF.

The V and J genes are TRBV7-3 and TRBJ2-1; 7 nucleotides agree with TRBD2. From germline, CDR1 is SGHTA and CDR2 FQGTGA. CDR3 length: 14 amino acids. The ends lost 4 bases at V and 12 bases at J; junction bases unmatched: 12. The CDR3 region is CASSSGTNRSLQFF. The CDR3 DNA sequence: TGTGCCAGCAGCTCCGGGACTAACAGGAGTCTGCAGTTCTTC.

The table lists this clonotype with a few counts. The chain uses TRBV20-1 and TRBJ1-5; D remains ambiguous. This CDR3 spans 13 amino acids. The germline V and J ends were trimmed by 6 bases and 2 bases, with 11 bases remaining between them. From germline, CDR1 is DFQATT and CDR2 SNEGSKA (reference sequence). The CDR3 nucleotides are TGCAGTGCCATCCGAGCAGGCAATCAGCCCCAGCATTTT. Protein sequence: CSAIRAGNQPQHF.

This clonotype occurred many times. V gene TRBV3-1 combines with J gene TRBJ1-6; 9 nucleotides agree with TRBD1. The CDR3 spans 18 residues. The germline V gene encodes CDR1 LGHDT and CDR2 YNNKEL (reference sequence). The J segment lost 9 bases and the V segment lost 5 bases, leaving 17 bases of the junction unmatched. CDR3 in DNA: TGTGCCAGCAGCGCCGGGACAGGGCGCGGCTTCTCTGTTTCACCCCTCCACTTT. This sequence encodes CASSAGTGRGFSVSPLHF.

This clonotype has at least ten counts. This could be a read error, since a much larger clone is one nucleotide away. V is TRBV7-2 and J is TRBJ2-2; D may be TRBD2 (6 bases). This CDR3 is built from 16 residues. From germline, CDR1 is SGHTA and CDR2 FQGNSA. V lost 3 bases and J 1 base, leaving 12 bases between the germline ends. CDR3 sequence: CTSSFDGGENTGELFF. In DNA, the CDR3 is TGTACCAGCAGCTTTGATGGAGGGGAGAACACCGGGGAGCTGTTTTTT.